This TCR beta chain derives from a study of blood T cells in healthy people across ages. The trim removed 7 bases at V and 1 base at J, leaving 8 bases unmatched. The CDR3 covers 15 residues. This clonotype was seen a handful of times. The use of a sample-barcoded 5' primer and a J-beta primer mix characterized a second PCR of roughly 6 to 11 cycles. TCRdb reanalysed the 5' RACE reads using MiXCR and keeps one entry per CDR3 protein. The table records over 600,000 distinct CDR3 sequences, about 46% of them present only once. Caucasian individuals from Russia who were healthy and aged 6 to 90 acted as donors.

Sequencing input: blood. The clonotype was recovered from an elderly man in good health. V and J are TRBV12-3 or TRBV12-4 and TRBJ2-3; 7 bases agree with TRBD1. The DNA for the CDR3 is TGTGCCAGCACCCCCTTTGGACAGGGCACAGATACGCAGTATTTT. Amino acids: CASTPFGQGTDTQYF.